Listed below are T cell receptor beta chains from one sample, sequenced in a study of cytomegalovirus exposure and HLA in healthy donors. Assay: immunoSEQ multiplex PCR; the TCRdb copy retains only in-frame clones and omits some. The table shows some 150,000 clones, with 75% to 90% occurring only once. The sample comprised PBMCs. These receptors were taken from a man younger than 45 in good health and CMV-seronegative. Both conserved end residues are part of each CDR3. D genes are given only for firm matches. Clone size is given for some rows only: seen once, a few or many times, or a class if the clone is expanded.

clone_size,j_call,v_call,d_call,cdr3_aa,cdr3_nt
NA,TRBJ2-2,TRBV5-4,NA,CASSSGPLDTGELFF,TGTGCCAGCAGCTCCGGTCCTTTGGACACCGGGGAGCTGTTTTTT
once,TRBJ1-2,TRBV30,TRBD1,CAWSGGGGGYTF,TGTGCCTGGAGCGGAGGGGGCGGCGGCTACACCTTC
NA,TRBJ2-7,TRBV13,TRBD1,CASSFDRASSYEQYF,TGTGCCAGCAGCTTCGACAGGGCATCCTCCTACGAGCAGTACTTC
NA,TRBJ1-1,TRBV30,NA,CAWSAYTEAFF,TGTGCCTGGAGTGCTTACACTGAAGCTTTCTTT
NA,TRBJ2-2,TRBV9,TRBD1,CASSVAFGQGNTGELFF,TGTGCCAGCAGCGTAGCTTTCGGACAGGGGAACACCGGGGAGCTGTTTTTT
once,TRBJ1-5,TRBV15,NA,CATSSRRGGQPQHF,TGTGCCACCAGCTCGAGGAGGGGCGGTCAGCCCCAGCATTTT
NA,TRBJ2-7,TRBV28,NA,CASSLIRESGEQYF,TGTGCCAGCAGTTTAATACGGGAGTCAGGCGAGCAGTACTTC
NA,TRBJ1-6,TRBV27,NA,CASSWHRELTLHF,TGTGCCAGCAGTTGGCACCGTGAATTGACCCTCCACTTT
NA,TRBJ1-6,TRBV10-3,TRBD1,CAIGAETGDNSPLHF,TGTGCCATCGGAGCGGAGACAGGGGATAATTCACCCCTCCACTTT
NA,TRBJ2-7,TRBV10-2,TRBD1,CASTPGQGQEQYF,TGCGCCAGCACTCCCGGACAGGGACAGGAGCAGTACTTC
NA,TRBJ2-7,TRBV28,NA,CASSLELGEQYF,TGTGCCAGCAGTTTGGAGTTGGGCGAGCAGTACTTC
NA,TRBJ1-5,TRBV5-1,NA,CASSPNGGGNQPQHF,TGCGCCAGCAGCCCTAACGGGGGTGGGAATCAGCCCCAGCATTTT
NA,TRBJ2-7,TRBV30,NA,CAATVISYEQYF,TGTGCCGCGACAGTTATCTCCTACGAGCAGTACTTC
NA,TRBJ2-2,TRBV9,NA,CASSYFTGGSDGELFF,TGTGCCAGCAGCTACTTCACGGGGGGCTCGGACGGGGAGCTGTTTTTT
NA,TRBJ2-1,TRBV9,NA,CASSPRGRNEQFF,TGTGCCAGCAGCCCACGGGGTAGAAATGAGCAGTTCTTC
NA,TRBJ2-2,TRBV11-3,TRBD1,CASSSYRGNTGELFF,TGTGCCAGCAGCTCCTACAGGGGAAACACCGGGGAGCTGTTTTTT
NA,TRBJ2-1,TRBV6-1,TRBD1,CASRATGVGQFF,TGTGCCAGCAGGGCCACAGGGGTTGGGCAGTTCTTC
NA,TRBJ1-2,TRBV2,TRBD1,CASRSLRGPGTF,TGTGCCAGCAGGAGTCTCAGGGGGCCCGGCACCTTC
NA,TRBJ1-5,TRBV4-3,NA,CASSHAGGSQPQHF,TGCGCCAGCAGCCATGCGGGAGGGAGTCAGCCCCAGCATTTT
NA,TRBJ1-2,TRBV19,TRBD1,CASQSGQGDYGYTF,TGTGCCAGCCAGTCGGGACAGGGGGACTATGGCTACACCTTC
NA,TRBJ2-1,TRBV9,NA,CASSVDGGSYNEQFF,TGTGCCAGCAGCGTAGACGGCGGTTCCTACAATGAGCAGTTCTTC
few,TRBJ2-7,TRBV19,TRBD1,CATGQGAYEQYF,TGTGCCACCGGACAGGGGGCCTACGAGCAGTACTTC
few,TRBJ1-5,TRBV7-6,NA,CASSLDANSNQPQHF,TGTGCCAGCAGCTTAGACGCTAATAGCAATCAGCCCCAGCATTTT